This entry lists 20 T cell receptor beta chains sequenced from one sample in a study of T cells in Graves' hyperthyroidism and ophthalmopathy. RNA transcripts were the template for amplifying TCR beta CDR3 regions. With the HTBI primer set, the TCR CDR3 went through a first round of RT-PCR. TCRdb reanalysed the multiplex PCR reads using MiXCR and keeps one entry per CDR3 protein. The sample contains roughly 100,000 distinct CDR3 sequences, approximately 50% of which appear only once. Sequencing was carried out using blood. Receptor source: a man in his forties with Graves' hyperthyroidism.

This clonotype showed up many times. The genes are TRBV29-1 and TRBJ2-7, with D maybe TRBD2 (5 bases). CDR1 SQVTM and CDR2 ANQGSEA come from the germline V gene. V was pared by 5 bases and J by 2 bases, with 10 bases between. This CDR3 is 12 amino acids long. The DNA for the CDR3 is TGCAGCGTTTCAGACGGGACCTACGAGCAGTACTTC. This sequence encodes CSVSDGTYEQYF.

This clonotype was picked up many times. The chain has TRBV7-9 and TRBJ2-3; the match to TRBD1 covers 9 bases. The CDR3 loop spans 16 amino acids. The J segment lost 3 bases and the V segment lost 5 bases, leaving 9 bases of the junction unmatched. Germline V gives CDR1 SEHNR, CDR2 FQNEAQ (reference sequence). Here the CDR3 DNA reads TGTGCCAGCAGCCAAGTCGGACAGGGGCAGACAGATACGCAGTATTTT. It yields the protein CASSQVGQGQTDTQYF.

This clonotype occurred many times. The gene calls are TRBV7-9 and TRBJ2-7; D is possibly TRBD1 (6 bases). The CDR3 length is 14 residues. V lost 3 bases and J lost 5, with 14 bases in between. Germline CDR1 is SEHNR and CDR2 is FQNEAQ (reference sequence). The CDR3 protein is CASSLSQGPDEQYF. The CDR3 DNA is TGTGCCAGCAGCTTGTCCCAGGGGCCGGACGAGCAGTACTTC.

On this clonotype: One junction end disagrees with the germline gene, perhaps due to a read error. V and J are TRBV15 and TRBJ2-6; D ambiguous. The CDR3 covers 11 residues. Germline CDR1 reads LNHNV; CDR2 reads YYDKDF (reference sequence). CDR3 loop: CATSGDNVLTF. As DNA, the CDR3 is TGTGCCACCAGCGGGGACAACGTCCTGACTTTC. The whole variable domain, remainder taken from reference TRBV15 and TRBJ2-6, is DAMVIQNPRYQVTQFGKPVTLSCSQTLNHNVMYWYQQKSSQAPKLLFHYYDKDFNNEADTPDNFQSRRPNTSFCFLDIRSPGLGDTAMYLCATSGDNVLTFGAGSRLTVL.

This clonotype was observed at least ten times. The chain is built from TRBV7-2 and TRBJ2-1; perhaps TRBD2 as D (5 bases). The CDR3 runs to 15 residues. The V end lost 0 bases, the J end lost 2 bases, and 8 bases lay between the germline ends. Germline CDR1 reads SGHTA; CDR2 reads FQGNSA. The CDR3 region has the DNA TGTGCCAGCAGCTTAGCCCTAGCTACCTACAATGAGCAGTTCTTC. Translating it yields CASSLALATYNEQFF.

This clonotype was counted many times. The CDR3 DNA sequence: TGTGCCAGCAGCTTTATCCGGGACCCCGTAAGGAGGAACACTGAAGCTTTCTTT. Residues: CASSFIRDPVRRNTEAFF. The rearrangement links TRBV7-8 to TRBJ1-1, with D maybe TRBD1 (5 bases). Deletions cut 3 bases from V and 1 base from J, with 21 bases between. Germline V gene data show CDR1 as SGHVS and CDR2 as FQNEAQ. CDR3 length: 18 amino acids.

In this sample, this clonotype turned up many times. The genes are TRBV20-1 and TRBJ2-7; 7 nucleotides match TRBD2. CDR1 and CDR2 (germline): DFQATT, SNEGSKA (reference sequence). This CDR3 comprises 12 residues. Germline trimming cut 3 bases from V and 5 bases from J; bases unmatched to any gene: 4. The chain's CDR3 is CSASRGGNEQYF. The DNA of the CDR3 is TGCAGTGCTAGTAGGGGAGGGAACGAGCAGTACTTC.

This chain connects TRBV2 to TRBJ1-4; D uncertain. CDR1 and CDR2 from the germline V gene are SNHLY and FYNNEI. The CDR3 extends over 15 amino acids. Trimming took off 9 bases at V and 7 bases at J, with 21 bases between the two ends. The CDR3 reads CASSPERPPSEKLFF. The CDR3 DNA is TGTGCCAGTAGCCCGGAGAGGCCCCCCTCTGAAAAACTGTTTTTT.

Note on this clonotype: Given a much more abundant clone one base away, this may be a read error. CDR3 in DNA: TGTGCCAGCAGCCGCCGGGGCAGGGAGGACTATGGCTACACCTTC. It translates to CASSRRGREDYGYTF. The chain uses TRBV7-3 and TRBJ1-2; tentative D call: TRBD1 (5 bases). V was trimmed by 5 bases and J by 3 bases, leaving 16 bases between them. CDR1 is SGHTA, CDR2 FQGTGA, per germline. This CDR3 is 15 amino acids long.

The V call is TRBV7-8, the J call TRBJ2-5, with 14 bases matching TRBD2. CDR3 length: 18 amino acids. The germline gives CDR1 SGHVS, CDR2 FQNEAQ. The ends lost 5 bases at V and 4 bases at J; junction bases unmatched: 12. CDR3 protein: CASSTLRLAGGPVETQYF. In DNA form, the CDR3 reads TGTGCCAGCAGCACCCTCCGACTAGCGGGAGGGCCTGTAGAGACCCAGTACTTC.

This clonotype was counted many times. The chain couples TRBV7-2 to TRBJ2-1; TRBD2 agrees at 14 bases. Trimming removed 1 base from V and 14 bases from J; junction bases left unmatched: 4. This CDR3 region has 14 residues. The germline gives CDR1 SGHTA, CDR2 FQGNSA. This chain's CDR3 is CASSLGGLAGAEFF. The CDR3 DNA is TGTGCCAGCAGCTTAGGGGGACTAGCGGGAGCGGAGTTCTTC.

DNA of the CDR3: TGTGCCAGCAGCCTACCGACTAGCGGGAGCCAAGAGACCCAGTACTTC. It encodes CASSLPTSGSQETQYF. V and J are TRBV7-2 and TRBJ2-5; 12 bases fit TRBD2. Germline V lookup: CDR1 SGHTA, CDR2 FQGNSA. The J segment lost 1 base and the V segment lost 5 bases, leaving 5 bases of the junction unmatched. This CDR3 is 16 amino acids long. The complete variable domain, with remaining parts taken from reference TRBV7-2 and TRBJ2-5, reads GAGVSQSPSNKVTEKGKDVELRCDPISGHTALYWYRQSLGQGLEFLIYFQGNSAPDKSGLPSDRFSAERTGGSVSTLTIQRTQQEDSAVYLCASSLPTSGSQETQYFGPGTRLLVL.

Concerning this clonotype itself: A much more abundant neighbour one base away suggests this may be a read error. The CDR3 DNA reads TGTGCCAGCAGCTTGATAACGAACTACGGGCAGTACTTC. This sequence encodes CASSLITNYGQYF. The V gene is TRBV25-1, the J gene TRBJ2-7, with D unresolved. The CDR3 runs to 13 residues. Germline CDR1 is MGHDK and CDR2 is SYGVNS.

To note about this clonotype: A much larger clone lies one base from this, so it may be a read error. The chain combines TRBV11-2 with TRBJ2-3; D gene unclear. Trimming removed 1 base at V and 11 bases at J, with 16 bases between. Per the germline V gene, CDR1 is SGHAT and CDR2 is FQNNGV. The CDR3 covers 14 residues. The DNA for the CDR3 is TGTGCCAGCAGCTTAGGGGGTGCCACAGATGTGCAGTATTTT. Translating it yields CASSLGGATDVQYF.

The chain is built from TRBV15 and TRBJ2-7; D is unclear. The V end lost 3 bases, the J end lost 4 bases, and 16 bases lay between the germline ends. The germline V gene encodes CDR1 LNHNV and CDR2 YYDKDF (reference sequence). The CDR3 is 15 residues long. DNA of the CDR3: TGTGCCACCAGCAGCCAAGGTTACCTTACTTACGAGCAGTACTTC. It encodes CATSSQGYLTYEQYF.

This clonotype was observed many times. This chain's CDR3 is CAIKEGFGAEEQYF. CDR3 sequence (DNA): TGTGCCATCAAGGAGGGGTTCGGGGCAGAAGAGCAGTACTTC. The V call is TRBV10-3, the J call TRBJ2-7, with D maybe TRBD2 (6 bases). V lost 7 bases and J 7 bases, leaving 20 bases between the germline ends. Germline CDR1 and CDR2: ENHRY and SYGVKD. The CDR3 has 14 amino acids.

This clonotype was found many times. The chain uses TRBV29-1 and TRBJ1-1, with unresolved D. The CDR3 totals 15 residues. The germline V and J ends were trimmed by 6 bases and 1 base, with 18 bases remaining between them. Germline V gives CDR1 SQVTM, CDR2 ANQGSEA. DNA for the CDR3: TGCAGCGTCCTAGGGAGGGCGGACGGGAACACTGAAGCTTTCTTT. Amino acid sequence: CSVLGRADGNTEAFF.

This clonotype was counted only a few times. The chain couples TRBV12-3 or TRBV12-4 to TRBJ1-1; 7 bases line up with TRBD1. J lost 2 bases, V lost 5 bases, and 11 bases had no gene match. The CDR3 consists of 16 residues. CDR3 DNA: TGTGCCAGCAGTCCGGGACAGCTCAGAGTCAACACTGAAGCTTTCTTT. Protein: CASSPGQLRVNTEAFF.

This clonotype was seen at least ten times. V and J are TRBV20-1 and TRBJ1-2; a weak D match, TRBD1 (5 bases). This CDR3 has 12 amino acids. V lost 5 bases to trimming and J lost 4 bases, with 11 bases between them. Per the germline V gene, CDR1 is DFQATT and CDR2 is SNEGSKA (reference sequence). The CDR3 nucleotides are TGCAGTGCTCGGGACGGGGGCTATGGCTACACCTTC. This encodes CSARDGGYGYTF.

This clonotype was observed many times. V usage is TRBV19 and J usage is TRBJ2-1; possible D gene TRBD1, 5 bases. Per the germline V gene, CDR1 is LNHDA and CDR2 is SQIVND (reference sequence). This CDR3 has 16 amino acids. Trimming took 0 bases from V and 4 from J, leaving 13 bases between them. CDR3 protein: CASSIEGRGKYNEQFF. In DNA form, the CDR3 reads TGTGCCAGTAGTATAGAGGGAAGGGGCAAGTACAATGAGCAGTTCTTC.